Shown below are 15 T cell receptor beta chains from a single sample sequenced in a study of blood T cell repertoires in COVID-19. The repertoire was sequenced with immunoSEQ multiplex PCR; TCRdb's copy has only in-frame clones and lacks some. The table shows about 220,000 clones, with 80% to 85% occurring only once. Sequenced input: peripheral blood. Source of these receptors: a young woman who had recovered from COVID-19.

CDR3 DNA sequence: TGTGCCAGCAGCCCCGGACAGACAACTGAAGCTTTCTTT. This gives the protein CASSPGQTTEAFF. The rearrangement joins TRBV7-9 to TRBJ1-1; tentatively, D is TRBD1 (6 bases). Germline V gives CDR1 SEHNR, CDR2 FQNEAQ (reference sequence). The CDR3 is 13 residues long. V was shortened by 5 bases and J by 5 bases, with 12 bases between the two germline ends.

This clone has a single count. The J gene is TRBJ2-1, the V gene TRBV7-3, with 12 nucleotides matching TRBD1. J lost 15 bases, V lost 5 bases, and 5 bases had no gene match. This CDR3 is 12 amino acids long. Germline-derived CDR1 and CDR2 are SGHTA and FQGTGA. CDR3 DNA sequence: TGTGCCAGCAGCCTGGGACAGGGGGCCCCGTTCTTC. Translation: CASSLGQGAPFF.

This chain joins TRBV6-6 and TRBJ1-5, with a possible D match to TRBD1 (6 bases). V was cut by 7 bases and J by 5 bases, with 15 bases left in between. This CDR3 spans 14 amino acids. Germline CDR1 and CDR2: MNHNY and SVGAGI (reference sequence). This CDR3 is CASMVRGVDQPQHF. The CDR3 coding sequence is TGTGCCAGCATGGTCAGGGGCGTAGATCAGCCCCAGCATTTT.

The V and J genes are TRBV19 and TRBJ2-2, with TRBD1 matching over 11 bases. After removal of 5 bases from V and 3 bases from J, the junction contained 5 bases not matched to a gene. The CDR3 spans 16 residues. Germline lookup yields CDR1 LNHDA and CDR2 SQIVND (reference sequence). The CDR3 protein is CASSSWTGGDTGELFF. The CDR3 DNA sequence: TGTGCCAGTAGTTCCTGGACAGGGGGCGACACCGGGGAGCTGTTTTTT.

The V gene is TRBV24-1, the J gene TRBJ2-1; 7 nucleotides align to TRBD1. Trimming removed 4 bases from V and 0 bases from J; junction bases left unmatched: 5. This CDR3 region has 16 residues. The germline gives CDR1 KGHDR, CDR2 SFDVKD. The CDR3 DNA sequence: TGTGCCACCAGTGAAACAGGGGAAAGCTCCTACAATGAGCAGTTCTTC. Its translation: CATSETGESSYNEQFF.

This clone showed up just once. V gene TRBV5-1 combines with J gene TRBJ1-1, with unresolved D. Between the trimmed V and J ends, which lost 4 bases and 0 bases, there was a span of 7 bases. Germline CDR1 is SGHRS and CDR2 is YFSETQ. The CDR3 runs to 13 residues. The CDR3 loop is CASSAGMNTEAFF. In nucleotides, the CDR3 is TGCGCCAGCAGCGCAGGTATGAACACTGAAGCTTTCTTT.

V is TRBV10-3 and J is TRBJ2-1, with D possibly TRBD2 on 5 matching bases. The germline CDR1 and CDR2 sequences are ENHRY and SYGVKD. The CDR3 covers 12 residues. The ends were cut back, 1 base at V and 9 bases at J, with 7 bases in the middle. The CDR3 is CAISELGSEQFF. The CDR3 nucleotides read TGTGCCATCAGTGAGTTGGGGAGTGAGCAGTTCTTC.

The CDR3 coding sequence is TGCGCCAGCAGCCAGGGCGTCCTCAGGGAAATAAGCTACGAGCAGTACTTC. As protein: CASSQGVLREISYEQYF. J is TRBJ2-7 and V is TRBV4-1; tentatively, D is TRBD1 (5 bases). CDR1 and CDR2 (germline): MGHRA, YSYEKL. The CDR3 runs to 17 residues. Trimming stripped 3 bases from V and 3 bases from J, with 21 bases between.

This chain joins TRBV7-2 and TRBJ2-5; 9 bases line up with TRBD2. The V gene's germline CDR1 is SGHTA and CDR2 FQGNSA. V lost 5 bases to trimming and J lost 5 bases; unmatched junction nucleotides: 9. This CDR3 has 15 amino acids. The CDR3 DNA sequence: TGTGCCAGCAGCAAGGGGACTAGCCGTCTTGAGACCCAGTACTTC. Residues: CASSKGTSRLETQYF.

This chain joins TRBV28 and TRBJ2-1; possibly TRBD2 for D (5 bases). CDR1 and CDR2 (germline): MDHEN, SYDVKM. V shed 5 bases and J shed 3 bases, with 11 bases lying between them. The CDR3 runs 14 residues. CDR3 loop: CASSALAFYNEQFF. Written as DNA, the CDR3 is TGTGCCAGCAGTGCGCTAGCATTCTACAATGAGCAGTTCTTC. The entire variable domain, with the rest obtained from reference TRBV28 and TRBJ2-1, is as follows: DVKVTQSSRYLVKRTGEKVFLECVQDMDHENMFWYRQDPGLGLRLIYFSYDVKMKEKGDIPEGYSVSREKKERFSLILESASTNQTSMYLCASSALAFYNEQFFGPGTRLTVL.

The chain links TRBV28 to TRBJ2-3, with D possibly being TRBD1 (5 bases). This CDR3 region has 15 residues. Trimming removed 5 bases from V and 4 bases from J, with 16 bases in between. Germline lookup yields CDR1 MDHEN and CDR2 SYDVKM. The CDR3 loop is CASSPPAGNADTQYF. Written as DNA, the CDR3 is TGTGCCAGCAGTCCGCCGGCAGGGAACGCAGATACGCAGTATTTT.

The CDR3 coding sequence is TGTGCCAGCAGTCGACAGGGCTCTAGCTCCTATAATTCACCCCTCCACTTT. As protein: CASSRQGSSSYNSPLHF. The chain links TRBV6-6 to TRBJ1-6, with 7 nucleotides matching TRBD1. CDR1 and CDR2 from the germline V gene are MNHNY and SVGAGI (reference sequence). This CDR3 has 17 amino acids. Trimming removed 5 bases from V and 0 bases from J; junction bases left unmatched: 7.

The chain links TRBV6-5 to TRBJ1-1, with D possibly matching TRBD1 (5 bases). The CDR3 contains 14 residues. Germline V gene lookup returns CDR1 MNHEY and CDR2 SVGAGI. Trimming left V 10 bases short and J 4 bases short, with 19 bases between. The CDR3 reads CATAPGLTSTEAFF. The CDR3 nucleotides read TGTGCCACCGCCCCGGGGCTGACTAGCACTGAAGCTTTCTTT.

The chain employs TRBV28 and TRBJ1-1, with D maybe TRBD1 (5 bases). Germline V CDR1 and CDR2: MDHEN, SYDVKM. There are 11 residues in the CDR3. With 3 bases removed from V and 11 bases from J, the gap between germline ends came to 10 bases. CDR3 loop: CASSFGGGAFF. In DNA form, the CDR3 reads TGTGCCAGCAGTTTCGGGGGAGGGGCTTTCTTT.

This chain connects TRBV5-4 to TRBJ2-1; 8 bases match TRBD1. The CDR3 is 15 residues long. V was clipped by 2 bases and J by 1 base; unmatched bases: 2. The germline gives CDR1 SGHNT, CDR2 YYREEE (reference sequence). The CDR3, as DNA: TGTGCCAGCAGCTTACAGGGGGTGTCCTACAATGAGCAGTTCTTC. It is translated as CASSLQGVSYNEQFF. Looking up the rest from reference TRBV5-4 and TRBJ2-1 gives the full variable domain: ETGVTQSPTHLIKTRGQQVTLRCSSQSGHNTVSWYQQALGQGPQFIFQYYREEENGRGNFPPRFSGLQFPNYSSELNVNALELDDSALYLCASSLQGVSYNEQFFGPGTRLTVL.